These T cell receptor beta chains were read from a single sample in a study of regulatory T cells in long-lasting Graves disease. TCRdb analysed the multiplex PCR reads with MiXCR anew, one entry per CDR3 protein. Found here are some 460,000 distinct CDR3 sequences, about 17% of them singletons; the top ten hold 10% to 15%. This sample was also put to use in a study of T cells in Graves' hyperthyroidism and ophthalmopathy.

The material was peripheral blood mononuclear cells (PBMCs), obtained at new diagnosis, from a patient treated with antithyroid drugs. These receptors originate from a man aged 35 to 55 with Graves disease. Each CDR3 is given with its conserved first and last residue. D genes are given only for firm matches. A clone size is listed for some rows: how often the clone was seen (once, few, many), or a class if it is expanded.

>TRBV29-1|-|-|TRBJ2-4
TGCAGCGTTGAAGCGTTAGCCAAAAACATTCAGTACTTC
CSVEALAKNIQYF
>TRBV28|-|many|TRBJ2-2
TGTGCCAGCAGTTCCGGGACCAGGAACACCGGGGAGCTGTTTTTT
CASSSGTRNTGELFF
>TRBV24-1|-|few|TRBJ2-2
TGTGCCACCAGTGATTTAACAGGGGAGGACGGGGAGCTGTTTTTT
CATSDLTGEDGELFF
>TRBV6-1|-|many|TRBJ1-5
TGTGCCAGCGTTGGCGTTTCAAATCAGCCCCAGCATTTT
CASVGVSNQPQHF
>TRBV5-1|-|-|TRBJ1-3
TGCGCCAGCAGCTTCGATAGACAACCTGGAAACACCATATATTTT
CASSFDRQPGNTIYF
>TRBV11-2|TRBD2|-|TRBJ2-1
TGTGCCAGCAGCTTAGATCGGACCGGGGAGGGTGAGCAGTTCTTC
CASSLDRTGEGEQFF
>TRBV30|TRBD2|many|TRBJ2-2
TGTGCCTGGAGTAAACCTAGCGGGAGGACCACCGGGGAGCTGTTTTTT
CAWSKPSGRTTGELFF
>TRBV20-1|TRBD2|-|TRBJ2-5
TGCAGTGCTAGAGTAGCGGGAGGGCCCAGGGAGACCCAGTACTTC
CSARVAGGPRETQYF
>TRBV2|TRBD1|few|TRBJ1-2
TGTGCCAGCAGGGTAGACAGGGTAGACTCCGACGGTTATCCCTACACCTTC
CASRVDRVDSDGYPYTF
>TRBV14|TRBD1|few|TRBJ1-2
TGTGCCAGCAGCCAAGTCTCGACAGGGGGCAGCTATGGCTACACCTTC
CASSQVSTGGSYGYTF
>TRBV9|TRBD2|few|TRBJ2-6
TGTGCCAGCAGCGTATATTTAGCGGGAGGGCATGGGGCCAACGTCCTGACTTTC
CASSVYLAGGHGANVLTF
>TRBV7-9|TRBD2|few|TRBJ2-3
TGTGCCAGCAGCCTAGGACTAGCGGGAGGGCCCGGCACAGATACGCAGTATTTT
CASSLGLAGGPGTDTQYF
>TRBV12-3/TRBV12-4|-|many|TRBJ1-6
TGTGCCAGCAGTTTAGGGGGTTGGTCACCCCTCCACTTT
CASSLGGWSPLHF
>TRBV28|-|few|TRBJ1-5
TGTGCCAGCAGTCGATACCAGCCCCAGCATTTT
CASSRYQPQHF
>TRBV30|-|few|TRBJ1-4
TGTGCCTGGAGTGTGTTTCGACGCAAGGCAACTAATGAAAAACTGTTTTTT
CAWSVFRRKATNEKLFF
>TRBV27|TRBD2|many|TRBJ2-7
TGTGCCAGCAGTTTCCGACAACTAGCGGGAGGGCCGGGGGAGCAGTACTTC
CASSFRQLAGGPGEQYF
>TRBV28|-|many|TRBJ2-2
TGTGCCAGCAGTGCCCTGTTGGCAGCGGACACCGGGGAGCTGTTTTTT
CASSALLAADTGELFF
>TRBV18|TRBD1|many|TRBJ1-1
TGTGCCAGCTCACCACAGGGGGCATACACTGAAGCTTTCTTT
CASSPQGAYTEAFF
>TRBV29-1|-|many|TRBJ2-3
TGCAGCGTTCTCCCGGGACACCCTAGCACAGATACGCAGTATTTT
CSVLPGHPSTDTQYF
>TRBV18|-|many|TRBJ2-7
TGTGCCAGCTCGACGACACCATGGGGCGAGCAGTACTTC
CASSTTPWGEQYF
>TRBV6-5|TRBD1|few|TRBJ1-2
TGTGCCAGCAGTTCTTTTATCGGGGCAGGGGGGGTCTATGGCTACACCTTC
CASSSFIGAGGVYGYTF
>TRBV12-3/TRBV12-4|-|few|TRBJ2-1
TGTGCCAGCAGTCCCCCCGGAGGGTTCGCCTACAATGAGCAGTTCTTC
CASSPPGGFAYNEQFF
>TRBV28|-|many|TRBJ1-2
TGTGCCAGCAGATCCGGGACACCACCCTATGGCTACACCTTC
CASRSGTPPYGYTF
>TRBV29-1|TRBD1|many|TRBJ2-5
TGCAGCGTTGTGGGGACAGGGCACGAGACCCAGTACTTC
CSVVGTGHETQYF